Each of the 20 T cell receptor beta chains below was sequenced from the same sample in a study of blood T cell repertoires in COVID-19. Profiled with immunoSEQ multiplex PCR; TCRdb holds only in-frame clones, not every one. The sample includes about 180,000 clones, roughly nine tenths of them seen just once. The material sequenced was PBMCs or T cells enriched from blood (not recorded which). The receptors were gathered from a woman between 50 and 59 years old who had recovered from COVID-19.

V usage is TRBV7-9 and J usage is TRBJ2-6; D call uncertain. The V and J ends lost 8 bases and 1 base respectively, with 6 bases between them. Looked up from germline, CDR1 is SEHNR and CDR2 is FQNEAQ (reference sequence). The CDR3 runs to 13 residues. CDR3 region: CASLLSGANVLTF. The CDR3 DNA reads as TGTGCCAGCTTACTATCTGGGGCCAACGTCCTGACTTTC.

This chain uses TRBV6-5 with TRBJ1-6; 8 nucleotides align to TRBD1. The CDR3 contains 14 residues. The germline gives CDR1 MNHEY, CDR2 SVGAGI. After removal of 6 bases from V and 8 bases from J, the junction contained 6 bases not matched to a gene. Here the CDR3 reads CASSPTGDYSPLHF. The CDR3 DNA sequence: TGTGCCAGCAGCCCGACAGGGGACTATTCACCCCTCCACTTT.

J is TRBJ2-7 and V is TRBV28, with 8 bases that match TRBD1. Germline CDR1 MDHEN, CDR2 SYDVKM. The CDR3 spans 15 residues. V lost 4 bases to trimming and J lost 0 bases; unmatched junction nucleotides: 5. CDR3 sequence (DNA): TGTGCCAGCAGTTCGACAGGGGCGGCCTCCTACGAGCAGTACTTC. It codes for CASSSTGAASYEQYF.

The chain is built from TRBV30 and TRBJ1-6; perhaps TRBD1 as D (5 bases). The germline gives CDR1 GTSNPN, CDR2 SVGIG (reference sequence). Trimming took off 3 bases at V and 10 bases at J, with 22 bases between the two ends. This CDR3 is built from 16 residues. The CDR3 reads CAWRRQLKVPSSPLHF. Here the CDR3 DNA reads TGTGCCTGGAGAAGACAGCTCAAAGTCCCAAGCTCACCCCTCCACTTT.

CDR3 sequence (DNA): TGTGCCAGCAGTCAGCAGGGGAGCTCCTACAATGAGCAGTTCTTC. This translates into CASSQQGSSYNEQFF. V and J are TRBV2 and TRBJ2-1, with D possibly TRBD1 on 6 matching bases. This CDR3 comprises 15 residues. The V and J ends lost 5 bases and 0 bases respectively, with 11 bases between them. The germline V gene has CDR1 SNHLY and CDR2 FYNNEI. The full variable domain, completed using reference TRBV2 and TRBJ2-1, is EPEVTQTPSHQVTQMGQEVILRCVPISNHLYFYWYRQILGQKVEFLVSFYNNEISEKSEIFDDQFSVERPDGSNFTLKIRSTKLEDSAMYFCASSQQGSSYNEQFFGPGTRLTVL.

The CDR3 sequence is CASRLQGSHNGYTF. The CDR3 DNA follows: TGTGCCAGCAGGCTACAGGGGTCCCACAATGGCTACACCTTC. The genes are TRBV28 and TRBJ1-2; TRBD1 aligns across 7 bases. V dropped 6 bases and J dropped 6; count of bases not matched to a gene: 10. CDR3 size: 14 residues. Germline V gene sequence: CDR1 MDHEN, CDR2 SYDVKM.

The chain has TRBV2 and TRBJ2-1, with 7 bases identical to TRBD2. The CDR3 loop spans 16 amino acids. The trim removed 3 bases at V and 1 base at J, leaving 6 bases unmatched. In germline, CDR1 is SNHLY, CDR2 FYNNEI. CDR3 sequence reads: CASSEFGGRSYNEQFF. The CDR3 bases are TGTGCCAGCAGTGAGTTTGGCGGGAGATCCTACAATGAGCAGTTCTTC. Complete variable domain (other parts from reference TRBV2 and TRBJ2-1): EPEVTQTPSHQVTQMGQEVILRCVPISNHLYFYWYRQILGQKVEFLVSFYNNEISEKSEIFDDQFSVERPDGSNFTLKIRSTKLEDSAMYFCASSEFGGRSYNEQFFGPGTRLTVL.

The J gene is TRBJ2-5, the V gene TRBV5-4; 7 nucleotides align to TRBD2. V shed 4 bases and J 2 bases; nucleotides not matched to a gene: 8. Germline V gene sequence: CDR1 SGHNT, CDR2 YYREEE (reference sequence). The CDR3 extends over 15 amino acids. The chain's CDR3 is CASSLVHGGQETQYF. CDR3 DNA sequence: TGTGCCAGCAGCCTGGTCCACGGGGGGCAAGAGACCCAGTACTTC.

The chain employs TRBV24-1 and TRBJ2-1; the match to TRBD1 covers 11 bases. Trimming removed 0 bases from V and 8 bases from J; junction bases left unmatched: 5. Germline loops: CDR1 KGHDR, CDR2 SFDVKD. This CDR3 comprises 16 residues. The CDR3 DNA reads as TGTGCCACCAGTGATTTGGGGGGACAGGGGGTGGATGAGCAGTTCTTC. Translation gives CATSDLGGQGVDEQFF.

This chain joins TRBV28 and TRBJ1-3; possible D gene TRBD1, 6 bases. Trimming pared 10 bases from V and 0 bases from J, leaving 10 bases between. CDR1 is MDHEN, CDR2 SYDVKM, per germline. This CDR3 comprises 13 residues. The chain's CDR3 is CAILDSSGNTIYF. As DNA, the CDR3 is TGTGCCATCTTGGACAGCTCTGGAAACACCATATATTTT.

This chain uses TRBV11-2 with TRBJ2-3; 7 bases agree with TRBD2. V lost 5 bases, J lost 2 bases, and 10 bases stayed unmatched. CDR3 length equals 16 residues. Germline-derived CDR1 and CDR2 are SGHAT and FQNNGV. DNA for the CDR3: TGTGCCAGCAGCCAATACCAGCGGGGAGTCACAGATACGCAGTATTTT. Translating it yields CASSQYQRGVTDTQYF.

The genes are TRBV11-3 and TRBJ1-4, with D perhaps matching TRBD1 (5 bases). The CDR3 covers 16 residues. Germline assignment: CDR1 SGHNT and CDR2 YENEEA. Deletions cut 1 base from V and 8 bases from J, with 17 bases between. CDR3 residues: CASSLGRGGADEKLFF. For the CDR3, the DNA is TGTGCCAGCAGCTTAGGACGGGGAGGGGCGGACGAAAAACTGTTTTTT. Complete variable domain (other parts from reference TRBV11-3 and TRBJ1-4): EAGVVQSPRYKIIEKKQPVAFWCNPISGHNTLYWYLQNLGQGPELLIRYENEEAVDDSQLPKDRFSAERLKGVDSTLKIQPAELGDSAVYLCASSLGRGGADEKLFFGSGTQLSVL.

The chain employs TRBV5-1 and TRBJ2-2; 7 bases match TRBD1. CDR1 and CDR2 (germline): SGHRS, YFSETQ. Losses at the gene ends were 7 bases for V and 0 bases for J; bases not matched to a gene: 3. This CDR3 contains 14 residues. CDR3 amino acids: CASAGTANTGELFF. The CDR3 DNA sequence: TGCGCCAGCGCCGGGACAGCGAACACCGGGGAGCTGTTTTTT.

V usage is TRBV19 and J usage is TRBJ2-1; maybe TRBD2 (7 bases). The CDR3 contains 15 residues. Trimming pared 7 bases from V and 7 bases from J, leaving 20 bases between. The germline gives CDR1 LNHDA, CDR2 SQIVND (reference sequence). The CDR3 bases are TGTGCCAGTACCCCTGGAGCGGGAAGGGGGAATGAGCAGTTCTTC. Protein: CASTPGAGRGNEQFF.

In nucleotides, the CDR3 is TGTGCTAGTGGTTTGGTACTCCCGGGACAATTTGCCTACGAGCAGTACTTC. This translates into CASGLVLPGQFAYEQYF. V gene TRBV12-5 combines with J gene TRBJ2-7, with a weak D call TRBD1 (6 bases). CDR3 length equals 17 residues. Germline lookup yields CDR1 LGHNT and CDR2 FRNRAP. Trimming cost V 0 bases and J 2 bases, with 17 bases left between them.

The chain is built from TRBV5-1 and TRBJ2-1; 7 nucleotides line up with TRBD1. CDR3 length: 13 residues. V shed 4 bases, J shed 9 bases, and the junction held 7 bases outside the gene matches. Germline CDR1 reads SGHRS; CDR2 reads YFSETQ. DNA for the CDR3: TGCGCCAGCAGCAGGCAGGGGGATGGTGAGCAGTTCTTC. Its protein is CASSRQGDGEQFF.

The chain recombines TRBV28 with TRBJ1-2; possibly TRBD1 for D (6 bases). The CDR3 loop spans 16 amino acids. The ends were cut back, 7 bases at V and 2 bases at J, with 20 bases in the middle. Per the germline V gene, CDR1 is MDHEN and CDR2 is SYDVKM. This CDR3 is CASTPSTGQRNYGYTF. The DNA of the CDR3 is TGTGCCAGCACCCCTTCCACAGGGCAACGAAACTATGGCTACACCTTC.

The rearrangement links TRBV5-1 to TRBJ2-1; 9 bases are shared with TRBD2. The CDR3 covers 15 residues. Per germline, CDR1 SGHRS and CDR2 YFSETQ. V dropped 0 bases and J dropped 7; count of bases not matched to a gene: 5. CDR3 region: CASSLVPSGKNEQFF. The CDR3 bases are TGCGCCAGCAGCTTGGTCCCTAGCGGGAAAAATGAGCAGTTCTTC.

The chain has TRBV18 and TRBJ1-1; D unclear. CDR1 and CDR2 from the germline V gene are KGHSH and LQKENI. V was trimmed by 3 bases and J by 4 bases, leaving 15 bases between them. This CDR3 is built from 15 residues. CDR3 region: CASSPPVTLGTEAFF. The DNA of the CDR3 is TGTGCCAGCTCACCCCCGGTGACATTGGGCACTGAAGCTTTCTTT.

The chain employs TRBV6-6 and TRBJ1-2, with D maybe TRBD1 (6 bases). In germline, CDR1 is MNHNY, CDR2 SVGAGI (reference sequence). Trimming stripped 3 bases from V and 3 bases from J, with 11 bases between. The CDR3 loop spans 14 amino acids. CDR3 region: CASSYKAGDYGYTF. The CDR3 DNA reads TGTGCCAGCAGTTATAAAGCAGGGGACTATGGCTACACCTTC.